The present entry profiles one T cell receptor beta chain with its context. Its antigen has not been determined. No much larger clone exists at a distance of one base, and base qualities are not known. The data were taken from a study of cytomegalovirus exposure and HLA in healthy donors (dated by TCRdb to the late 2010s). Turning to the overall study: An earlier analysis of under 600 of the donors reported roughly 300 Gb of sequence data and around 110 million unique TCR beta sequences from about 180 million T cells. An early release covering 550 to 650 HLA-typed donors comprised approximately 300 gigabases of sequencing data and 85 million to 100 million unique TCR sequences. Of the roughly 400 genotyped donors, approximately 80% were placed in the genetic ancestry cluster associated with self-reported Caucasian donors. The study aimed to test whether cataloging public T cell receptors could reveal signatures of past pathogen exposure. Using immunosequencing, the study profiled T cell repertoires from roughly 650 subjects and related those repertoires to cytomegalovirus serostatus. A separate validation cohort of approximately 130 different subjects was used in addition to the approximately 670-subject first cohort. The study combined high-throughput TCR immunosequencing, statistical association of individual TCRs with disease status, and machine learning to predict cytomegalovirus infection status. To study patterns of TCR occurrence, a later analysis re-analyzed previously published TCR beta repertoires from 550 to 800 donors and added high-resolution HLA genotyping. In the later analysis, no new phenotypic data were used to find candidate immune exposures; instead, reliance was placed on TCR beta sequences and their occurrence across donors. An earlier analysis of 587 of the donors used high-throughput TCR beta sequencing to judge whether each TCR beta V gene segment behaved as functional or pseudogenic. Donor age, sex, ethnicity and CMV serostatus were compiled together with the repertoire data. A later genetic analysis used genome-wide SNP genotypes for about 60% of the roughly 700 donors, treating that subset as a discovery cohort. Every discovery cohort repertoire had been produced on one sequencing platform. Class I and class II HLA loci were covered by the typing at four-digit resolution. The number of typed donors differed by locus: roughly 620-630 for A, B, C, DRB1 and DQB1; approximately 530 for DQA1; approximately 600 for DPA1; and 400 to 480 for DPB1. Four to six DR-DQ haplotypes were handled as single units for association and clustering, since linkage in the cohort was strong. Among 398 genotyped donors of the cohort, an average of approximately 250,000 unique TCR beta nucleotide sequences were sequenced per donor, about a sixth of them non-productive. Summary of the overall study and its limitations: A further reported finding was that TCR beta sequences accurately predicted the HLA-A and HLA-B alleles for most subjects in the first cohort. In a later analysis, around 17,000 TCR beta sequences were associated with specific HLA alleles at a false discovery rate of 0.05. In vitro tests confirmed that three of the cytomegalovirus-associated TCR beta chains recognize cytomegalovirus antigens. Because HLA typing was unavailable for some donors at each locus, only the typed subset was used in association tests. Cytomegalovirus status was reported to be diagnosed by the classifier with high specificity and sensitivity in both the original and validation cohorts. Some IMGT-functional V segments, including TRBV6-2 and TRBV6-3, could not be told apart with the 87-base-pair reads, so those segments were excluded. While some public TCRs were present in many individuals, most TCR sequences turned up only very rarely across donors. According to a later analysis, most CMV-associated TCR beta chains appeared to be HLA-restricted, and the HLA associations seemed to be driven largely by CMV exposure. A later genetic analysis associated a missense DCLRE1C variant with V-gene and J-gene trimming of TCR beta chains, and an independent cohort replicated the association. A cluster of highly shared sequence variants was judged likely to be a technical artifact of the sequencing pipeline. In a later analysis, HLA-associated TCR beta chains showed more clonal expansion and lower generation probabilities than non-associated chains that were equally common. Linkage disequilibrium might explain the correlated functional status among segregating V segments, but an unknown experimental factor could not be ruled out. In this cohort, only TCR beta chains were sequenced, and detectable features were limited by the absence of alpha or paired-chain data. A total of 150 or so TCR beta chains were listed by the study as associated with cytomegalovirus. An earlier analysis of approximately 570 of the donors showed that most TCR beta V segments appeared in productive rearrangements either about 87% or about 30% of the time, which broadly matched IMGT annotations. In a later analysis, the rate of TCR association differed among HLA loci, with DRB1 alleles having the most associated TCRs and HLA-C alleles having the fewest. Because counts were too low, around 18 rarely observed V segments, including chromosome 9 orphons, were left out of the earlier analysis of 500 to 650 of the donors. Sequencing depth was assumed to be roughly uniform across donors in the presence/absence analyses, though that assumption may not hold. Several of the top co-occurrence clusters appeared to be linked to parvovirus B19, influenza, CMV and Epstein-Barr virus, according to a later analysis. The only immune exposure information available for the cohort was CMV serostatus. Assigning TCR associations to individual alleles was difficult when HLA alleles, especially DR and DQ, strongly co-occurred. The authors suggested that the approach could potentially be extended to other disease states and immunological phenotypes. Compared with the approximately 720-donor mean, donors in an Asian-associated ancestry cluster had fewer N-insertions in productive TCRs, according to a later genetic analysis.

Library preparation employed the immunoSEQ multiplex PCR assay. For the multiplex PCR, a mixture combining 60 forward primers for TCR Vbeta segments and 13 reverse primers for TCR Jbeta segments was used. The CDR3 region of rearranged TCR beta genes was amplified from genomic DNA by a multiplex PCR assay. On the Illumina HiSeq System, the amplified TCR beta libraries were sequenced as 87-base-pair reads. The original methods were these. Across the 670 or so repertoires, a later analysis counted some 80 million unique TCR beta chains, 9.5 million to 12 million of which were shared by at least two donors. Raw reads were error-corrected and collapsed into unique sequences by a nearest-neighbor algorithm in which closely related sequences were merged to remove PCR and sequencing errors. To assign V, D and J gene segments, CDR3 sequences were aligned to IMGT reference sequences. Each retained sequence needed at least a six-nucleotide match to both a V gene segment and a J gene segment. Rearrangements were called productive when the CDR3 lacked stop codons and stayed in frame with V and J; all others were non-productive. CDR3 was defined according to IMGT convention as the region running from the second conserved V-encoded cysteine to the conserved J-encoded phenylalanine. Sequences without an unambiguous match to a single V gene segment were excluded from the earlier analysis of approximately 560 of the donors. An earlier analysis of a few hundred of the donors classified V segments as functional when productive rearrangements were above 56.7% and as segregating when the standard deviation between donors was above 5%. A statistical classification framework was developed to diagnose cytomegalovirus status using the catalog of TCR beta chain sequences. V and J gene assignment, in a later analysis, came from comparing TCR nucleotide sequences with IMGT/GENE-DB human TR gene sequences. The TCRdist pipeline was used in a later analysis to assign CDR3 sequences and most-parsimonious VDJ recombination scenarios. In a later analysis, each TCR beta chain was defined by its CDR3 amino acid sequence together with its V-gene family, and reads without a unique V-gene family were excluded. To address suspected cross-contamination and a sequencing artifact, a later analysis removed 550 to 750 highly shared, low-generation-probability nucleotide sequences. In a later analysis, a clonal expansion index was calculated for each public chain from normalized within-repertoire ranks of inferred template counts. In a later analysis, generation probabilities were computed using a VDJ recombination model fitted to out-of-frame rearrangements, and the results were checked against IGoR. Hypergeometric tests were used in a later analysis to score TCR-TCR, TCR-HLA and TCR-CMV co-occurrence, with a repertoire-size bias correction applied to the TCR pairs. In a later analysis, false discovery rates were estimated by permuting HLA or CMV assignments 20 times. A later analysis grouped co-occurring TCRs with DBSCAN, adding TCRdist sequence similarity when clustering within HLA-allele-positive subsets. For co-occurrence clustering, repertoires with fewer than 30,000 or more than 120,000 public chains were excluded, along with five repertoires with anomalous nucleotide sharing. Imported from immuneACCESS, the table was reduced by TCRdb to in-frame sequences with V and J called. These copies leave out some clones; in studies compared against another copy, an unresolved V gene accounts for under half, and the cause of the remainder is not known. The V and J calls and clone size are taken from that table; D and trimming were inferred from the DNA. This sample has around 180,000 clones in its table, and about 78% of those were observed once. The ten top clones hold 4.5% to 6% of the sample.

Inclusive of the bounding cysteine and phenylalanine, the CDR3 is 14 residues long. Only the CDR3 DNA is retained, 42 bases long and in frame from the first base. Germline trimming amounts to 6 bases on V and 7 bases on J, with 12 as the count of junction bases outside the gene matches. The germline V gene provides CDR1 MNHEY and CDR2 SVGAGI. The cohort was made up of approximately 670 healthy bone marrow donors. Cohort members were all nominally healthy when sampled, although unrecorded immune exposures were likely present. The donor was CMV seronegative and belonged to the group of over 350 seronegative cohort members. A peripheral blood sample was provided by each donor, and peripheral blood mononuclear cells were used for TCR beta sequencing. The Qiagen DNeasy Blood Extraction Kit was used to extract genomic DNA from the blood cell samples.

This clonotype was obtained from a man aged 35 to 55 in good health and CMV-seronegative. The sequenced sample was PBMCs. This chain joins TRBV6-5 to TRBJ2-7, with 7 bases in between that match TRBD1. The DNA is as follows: TGTGCCAGCAGCCCCATGGGACAGCGCTTGGAGCAGTACTTC. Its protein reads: CASSPMGQRLEQYF.